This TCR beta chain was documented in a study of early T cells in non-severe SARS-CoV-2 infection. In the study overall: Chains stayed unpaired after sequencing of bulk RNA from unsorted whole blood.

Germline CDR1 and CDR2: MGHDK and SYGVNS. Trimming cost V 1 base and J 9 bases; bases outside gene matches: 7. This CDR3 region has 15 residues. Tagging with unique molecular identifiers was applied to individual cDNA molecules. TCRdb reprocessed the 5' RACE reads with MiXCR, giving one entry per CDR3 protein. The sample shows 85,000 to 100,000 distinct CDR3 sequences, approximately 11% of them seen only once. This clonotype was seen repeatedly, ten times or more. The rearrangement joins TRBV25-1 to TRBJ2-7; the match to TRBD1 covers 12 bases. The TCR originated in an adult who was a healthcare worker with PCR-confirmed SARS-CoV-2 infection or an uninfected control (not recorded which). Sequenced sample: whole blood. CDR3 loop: CASSEWGTGGAGQYF. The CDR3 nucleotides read TGTGCCAGCAGTGAATGGGGGACAGGGGGCGCTGGGCAGTACTTC.